These 32 T cell receptor beta chains were all obtained from the same sample, sequenced in a study of T cell responses to AZD1222 COVID-19 vaccine. The repertoire was sequenced with immunoSEQ multiplex PCR; TCRdb's copy has only in-frame clones and lacks some. In the table there are 150,000 to 200,000 clones, roughly 93% of which are singletons. Sequenced material: peripheral blood, taken on day 0 of AZD1222 vaccination. These receptors all come from an adult in good health.

This clone has a single count. The CDR3 DNA is TGTGCCAGCAGTCCCGGGACTAGCCGAGGCAATGAGCAGTTCTTC. This gives the protein CASSPGTSRGNEQFF. The chain recombines TRBV27 with TRBJ2-1; TRBD2 agrees at 9 bases. V was clipped by 5 bases and J by 6 bases; unmatched bases: 8. Germline lookup yields CDR1 MNHEY and CDR2 SMNVEV (reference sequence). The CDR3 is 15 residues long.

V and J are TRBV7-2 and TRBJ2-7; 8 bases map to TRBD2. The CDR3 sequence is 15 residues long. Trimming took 2 bases from V and 1 from J; bases not matched to a gene: 4. Looked up from germline, CDR1 is SGHTA and CDR2 is FQGNSA. The CDR3 sequence: CASSLQRGLSYEQYF. CDR3 sequence (DNA): TGTGCCAGCAGCTTACAGCGGGGGCTGTCCTACGAGCAGTACTTC.

V usage is TRBV12-5 and J usage is TRBJ2-7; D gene ambiguous. V lost 3 bases and J lost 11, with 20 bases in between. Germline V gene sequence: CDR1 LGHNT, CDR2 FRNRAP. The length of the CDR3 is 14 residues. The DNA of the CDR3 is TGTGCTAGTGGTTTTAGTTCCCGGCCACCCGCGGAGTACTTC. It is translated as CASGFSSRPPAEYF.

The chain carries TRBV11-3 and TRBJ2-5, with 10 bases fitting TRBD2. The CDR3 has 17 residues. Germline trimming cut 1 base from V and 5 bases from J; bases unmatched to any gene: 10. Germline assignment: CDR1 SGHNT and CDR2 YENEEA. The DNA of the CDR3 is TGTGCCAGCAGCTTAGTGGGGACAGCGGGGGGGCTTGAGACCCAGTACTTC. It codes for CASSLVGTAGGLETQYF.

The J gene is TRBJ1-1, the V gene TRBV5-6; D uncertain. CDR3 size: 14 residues. Trimming pared 4 bases from V and 3 bases from J, leaving 13 bases between. Germline V lookup: CDR1 SGHDT, CDR2 YYEEEE. The CDR3 nucleotides read TGTGCCAGCAGCCCCCTGTCATCCGACACTGAAGCTTTCTTT. It yields the protein CASSPLSSDTEAFF.

The chain uses TRBV27 and TRBJ2-2, with 8 nucleotides matching TRBD1. The CDR3 has 14 amino acids. The germline CDR1 and CDR2 sequences are MNHEY and SMNVEV (reference sequence). J lost 7 bases, V lost 6 bases, and 7 bases had no gene match. The CDR3 DNA sequence: TGTGCCAGCAGCCTAACAGGGGGAGGCGGGGAGCTGTTTTTT. Its protein is CASSLTGGGGELFF.

V gene TRBV6-5 combines with J gene TRBJ1-1; D not certain. This CDR3 has 11 amino acids. CDR1 is MNHEY and CDR2 is SVGAGI in the germline V gene. Trimming pared 6 bases from V and 4 bases from J, leaving 6 bases between. The CDR3 DNA reads TGTGCCAGCAGCTCTACCACTGAAGCTTTCTTT. Its translation: CASSSTTEAFF.

J is TRBJ2-1 and V is TRBV3-1 (or the pseudogene TRBV3-2); possibly TRBD1 for D (5 bases). The CDR3 has 20 residues. Germline loops: CDR1 LGHDT, CDR2 YNNKEL (reference sequence). The germline V and J ends were trimmed by 0 bases and 3 bases, with 24 bases remaining between them. CDR3 sequence (DNA): TGTGCCAGCAGCCAAGAACCGGTACAGAGATGGGCAGGGTTCTACAATGAGCAGTTCTTC. The encoded protein is CASSQEPVQRWAGFYNEQFF.

The chain links TRBV27 to TRBJ2-2; 9 bases are a match to TRBD2. The junction had 7 bases not matched to a gene; V was cut back by 2 bases and J by 9 bases. The V gene's germline CDR1 is MNHEY and CDR2 SMNVEV (reference sequence). The CDR3 consists of 15 residues. This CDR3 reads CASSLSWASGRELFF. The DNA of the CDR3 is TGTGCCAGCAGTTTAAGTTGGGCTAGCGGGAGGGAGCTGTTTTTT.

The chain recombines TRBV10-3 with TRBJ2-7; D might be TRBD2 (6 bases). The germline CDR1 and CDR2 sequences are ENHRY and SYGVKD. This CDR3 contains 16 residues. V lost 0 bases and J 2 bases, leaving 14 bases between the germline ends. CDR3 sequence (DNA): TGTGCCATCAGTGAGTCTCATACGGGGGTGCCCTACGAGCAGTACTTC. Protein: CAISESHTGVPYEQYF.

The rearrangement links TRBV7-2 to TRBJ2-7; D remains ambiguous. V lost 1 base and J lost 1, with 2 bases in between. This CDR3 has 12 amino acids. The germline gives CDR1 SGHTA, CDR2 FQGNSA. The CDR3 coding sequence is TGTGCCAGCAGCTTAGGATCCTACGAGCAGTACTTC. Protein sequence: CASSLGSYEQYF.

The chain is built from TRBV30 and TRBJ1-5; D gene uncertain. CDR1 GTSNPN and CDR2 SVGIG come from the germline V gene (reference sequence). V lost 2 bases, J lost 0 bases, and 14 bases lay in between. CDR3 size: 16 residues. The CDR3 DNA is TGTGCCTGGAGTCGTAAGCGATCGTATAGCAATCAGCCCCAGCATTTT. Translated: CAWSRKRSYSNQPQHF.

This chain connects TRBV4-2 to TRBJ1-6, with D tentatively TRBD1 (5 bases). CDR1 is LGHNA and CDR2 is YNFKEQ in the germline V gene. The CDR3 contains 17 residues. V lost 0 bases and J lost 8, with 17 bases in between. This CDR3 is CASSQEGPRGGDSPLHF. CDR3 in DNA: TGTGCCAGCAGCCAAGAGGGACCACGGGGGGGTGATTCACCCCTCCACTTT.

The CDR3 loop reads CASSLGNSVSYNSPLHF. Here the CDR3 DNA reads TGCGCCAGCAGCTTGGGTAACTCCGTCTCCTATAATTCACCCCTCCACTTT. J is TRBJ1-6 and V is TRBV5-1, with D unresolved. V lost 0 bases, J lost 0 bases, and 10 bases lay in between. Looked up from germline, CDR1 is SGHRS and CDR2 is YFSETQ. The CDR3 spans 17 residues.

The rearrangement uses TRBV19 and TRBJ2-5, with D possibly matching TRBD2 (6 bases). The CDR3 consists of 14 residues. The ends were cut back, 7 bases at V and 3 bases at J, with 15 bases in the middle. Germline-derived CDR1 and CDR2 are LNHDA and SQIVND (reference sequence). The CDR3 DNA follows: TGTGCCAGTAAGGAGGGACCGATGAAAGAGACCCAGTACTTC. It is translated as CASKEGPMKETQYF.

The J gene is TRBJ1-1, the V gene TRBV2, with D uncertain. Trimming took off 6 bases at V and 1 base at J, with 9 bases between the two ends. The CDR3 consists of 13 residues. The germline V gene encodes CDR1 SNHLY and CDR2 FYNNEI. The CDR3 coding sequence is TGTGCCAGCAGCGCCTCCGCGAACACTGAAGCTTTCTTT. Its translation: CASSASANTEAFF.

This chain links TRBV10-1 with TRBJ2-1; D is uncertain. The V end lost 0 bases, the J end lost 4 bases, and 4 bases lay between the germline ends. CDR3 length: 13 residues. Germline CDR1 is WNHNN and CDR2 is SYGVQD (reference sequence). The CDR3 sequence is CASSESSYNEQFF. The DNA of the CDR3 is TGCGCCAGCAGTGAGTCTTCGTACAATGAGCAGTTCTTC.

V and J are TRBV7-2 and TRBJ2-7, with 9 bases identical to TRBD1. This CDR3 spans 14 amino acids. Trimming cost V 5 bases and J 7 bases; bases outside gene matches: 9. Germline assignment: CDR1 SGHTA and CDR2 FQGNSA. DNA for the CDR3: TGTGCCAGCAGCGCGTGGGGACAGGGTGGTGAGCAGTACTTC. Its protein is CASSAWGQGGEQYF. The full variable domain, rest sourced from reference TRBV7-2 and TRBJ2-7, is GAGVSQSPSNKVTEKGKDVELRCDPISGHTALYWYRQSLGQGLEFLIYFQGNSAPDKSGLPSDRFSAERTGGSVSTLTIQRTQQEDSAVYLCASSAWGQGGEQYFGPGTRLTVT.

V gene TRBV9 combines with J gene TRBJ1-2; D not certain. CDR1 and CDR2 from the germline V gene are SGDLS and YYNGEE. CDR3 size: 12 residues. V was shortened by 3 bases and J by 7 bases, with 10 bases between the two germline ends. The CDR3 region has the DNA TGTGCCAGCAGCGCCCGACGGGGTGGCTACACCTTC. Translating gives CASSARRGGYTF.

V usage is TRBV18 and J usage is TRBJ1-5, with a weak D call TRBD1 (5 bases). Between the trimmed V and J ends, which lost 3 bases and 9 bases, there was a span of 18 bases. CDR1 KGHSH and CDR2 LQKENI come from the germline V gene. This CDR3 comprises 15 residues. The CDR3 nucleotides read TGTGCCAGCTCACCCGGCCAGGGTTTTGTTTTGCCCCAGCATTTT. Translation gives CASSPGQGFVLPQHF. The whole variable domain, filled in from reference TRBV18 and TRBJ1-5, reads NAGVMQNPRHLVRRRGQEARLRCSPMKGHSHVYWYRQLPEEGLKFMVYLQKENIIDESGMPKERFSAEFPKEGPSILRIQQVVRGDSAAYFCASSPGQGFVLPQHFGDGTRLSIL.

The chain recombines TRBV14 with TRBJ2-1, with 7 bases that match TRBD2. Per germline, CDR1 SGHDN and CDR2 FVKESK. There are 18 residues in the CDR3. With V trimmed by 4 bases and J by 8 bases, 20 bases remained unmatched. The DNA of the CDR3 is TGTGCCAGCAGCCGACGGGGAGCTAAGGGACTATTCCCCGATGAGCAGTTCTTC. It is translated as CASSRRGAKGLFPDEQFF.

The chain is built from TRBV5-1 and TRBJ1-6; 7 nucleotides line up with TRBD1. The germline V gene encodes CDR1 SGHRS and CDR2 YFSETQ. The CDR3 spans 17 residues. V was clipped by 0 bases and J by 0 bases; unmatched bases: 3. CDR3 sequence (DNA): TGCGCCAGCAGCTTGGCAGGGGGGAGCTCCTATAATTCACCCCTCCACTTT. The encoded protein is CASSLAGGSSYNSPLHF.

CDR3 sequence (DNA): TGTGCCAGTAGTATAGGTCAGGGACAGCCCCAGCATTTT. Translation gives CASSIGQGQPQHF. The chain combines TRBV19 with TRBJ1-5; perhaps TRBD1 as D (5 bases). This CDR3 spans 13 amino acids. V lost 1 base, J lost 7 bases, and 8 bases lay in between. Germline V gene lookup returns CDR1 LNHDA and CDR2 SQIVND (reference sequence).

This chain uses TRBV3-1 (or the pseudogene TRBV3-2) with TRBJ1-5; 9 bases map to TRBD1. V shed 1 base, J shed 3 bases, and the junction held 1 base outside the gene matches. Germline-derived CDR1 and CDR2 are LGHDT and YNNKEL (reference sequence). The CDR3 has 15 amino acids. CDR3 loop: CASSQGQGVNQPQHF. CDR3 sequence (DNA): TGTGCCAGCAGCCAAGGACAGGGGGTCAATCAGCCCCAGCATTTT.

The chain links TRBV6-1 to TRBJ1-5; 10 bases line up with TRBD1. Germline loops: CDR1 MNHNS, CDR2 SASEGT. The CDR3 contains 17 residues. V was clipped by 0 bases and J by 5 bases; unmatched bases: 7. In nucleotides, the CDR3 is TGTGCCAGCAGTGAAGCGATTCTGGGACAGGGGTATCAGCCCCAGCATTTT. It is translated as CASSEAILGQGYQPQHF.

This chain joins TRBV6-2 or TRBV6-3 and TRBJ1-5; D not resolved. The CDR3 covers 12 residues. Trimming took off 2 bases at V and 9 bases at J, with 8 bases between the two ends. The germline CDR1 and CDR2 sequences are MNHEY and SVGEGT. The CDR3 loop reads CASSYTSGPQHF. For the CDR3, the DNA is TGTGCCAGCAGTTACACCTCGGGGCCCCAGCATTTT.

This sequence joins TRBV5-5 and TRBJ1-4; D may be TRBD1 (6 bases). The V gene's germline CDR1 is SGHKS and CDR2 YYEKEE (reference sequence). With 4 bases removed from V and 7 bases from J, the gap between germline ends came to 20 bases. This CDR3 has 16 amino acids. CDR3 sequence (DNA): TGTGCCAGCAGCGGAACAATCGGGGGGCCCGGTGAAAAACTGTTTTTT. Its protein product is CASSGTIGGPGEKLFF.

The rearrangement links TRBV7-7 to TRBJ2-2; D unclear. The CDR3 is made up of 16 amino acids. Trimming removed 5 bases at V and 0 bases at J, with 13 bases between. CDR1 and CDR2 from the germline V gene are SSHAT and FNYEAQ (reference sequence). For the CDR3, the DNA is TGTGCCAGCAGCCCGTGGGAAGGAACGAACACCGGGGAGCTGTTTTTT. This translates into CASSPWEGTNTGELFF.

V gene TRBV2 combines with J gene TRBJ1-2; D perhaps matches TRBD1 (5 bases). Germline lookup yields CDR1 SNHLY and CDR2 FYNNEI. V lost 7 bases and J 8 bases, leaving 17 bases between the germline ends. The CDR3 spans 13 residues. Here the CDR3 DNA reads TGTGCCAGCAAAGTCGACAGCGGGGGAGGCTACACCTTC. Encoded protein: CASKVDSGGGYTF.

The DNA of the CDR3 is TGCGCCAGCAGCCAAGATAAACCGGGGAGGACCCAGTACTTC. It is translated as CASSQDKPGRTQYF. The rearrangement joins TRBV4-1 to TRBJ2-5, with a weak D call TRBD2 (5 bases). The germline CDR1 and CDR2 sequences are MGHRA and YSYEKL. Deletions cut 0 bases from V and 7 bases from J, with 12 bases between. The CDR3 contains 14 residues.

The chain uses TRBV11-3 and TRBJ2-5; 9 bases are a match to TRBD1. Germline-derived CDR1 and CDR2 are SGHNT and YENEEA. Trimming removed 5 bases from V and 4 bases from J; junction bases left unmatched: 2. The CDR3 runs to 13 residues. CDR3 DNA sequence: TGTGCCAGCAGCCCGGACAGGGGAGAGACCCAGTACTTC. Translation gives CASSPDRGETQYF.

This clone came up once. V gene TRBV5-1 combines with J gene TRBJ1-1; D perhaps matches TRBD1 (6 bases). The V end was cut by 4 bases, the J end by 6 bases, with 13 bases between. The CDR3 runs 13 residues. CDR1 SGHRS and CDR2 YFSETQ come from the germline V gene. The CDR3 is CASSPGGDAEAFF. The CDR3 DNA follows: TGCGCCAGCAGCCCGGGGGGCGACGCTGAAGCTTTCTTT. Combining the CDR3 with reference TRBV5-1 and TRBJ1-1 gives the whole variable domain KAGVTQTPRYLIKTRGQQVTLSCSPISGHRSVSWYQQTPGQGLQFLFEYFSETQRNKGNFPGRFSGRQFSNSRSEMNVSTLELGDSALYLCASSPGGDAEAFFGQGTRLTVV.